These 31 T cell receptor beta chains were all obtained from the same sample, sequenced in a study of low-dose radiotherapy and immunotherapy resistance in tumors. Primers used for first-strand cDNA, a TRAV- and TRBV-specific set, covered both alpha and beta chains. The authors amplified TCRs for 20 to 25 PCR cycles with a constant-region primer and a V-primer adapter. Using its own MiXCR run on the reads, TCRdb lists one record per CDR3 protein. The sample has just over 14,000 distinct CDR3 sequences; about half are singletons. These receptors were obtained from a human donor with advanced metastatic prostate, ovarian, gallbladder or colorectal cancer (not recorded which). This table probably holds off-target reads from a library built for another chain.

This clonotype is labeled medium-sized (0.01 to 0.1%). The V call is TRBV7-2, the J call TRBJ2-7, with D hard to call. The length of the CDR3 is 11 residues. V shed 3 bases and J shed 3 bases, with 3 bases lying between them. Germline V lookup: CDR1 SGHTA, CDR2 FQGNSA. In nucleotides, the CDR3 is TGTGCCAGCAGCTTCCACTACGAGCAGTACTTC. Translating it yields CASSFHYEQYF.

This clonotype was found a few times. The chain links TRBV7-9 to TRBJ1-2; D possibly corresponds to TRBD1 (5 bases). Germline lookup yields CDR1 SEHNR and CDR2 FQNEAQ (reference sequence). This CDR3 has 16 amino acids. Trimming shortened V by 1 base and J by 4 bases, and 16 bases separated the two germline ends. The CDR3 is CASSLETDLKGYGYTF. The CDR3 DNA reads TGTGCCAGCAGCTTAGAGACAGACCTAAAAGGCTATGGCTACACCTTC.

The chain uses TRBV11-3 and TRBJ2-3, with D perhaps matching TRBD2 (6 bases). The CDR3 sequence is 13 residues long. CDR1 and CDR2 from the germline V gene are SGHNT and YENEEA. V lost 5 bases to trimming and J lost 6 bases, with 12 bases between them. The CDR3, as DNA: TGTGCCAGCAGCCGCGGGACCCTGGATACGCAGTATTTT. This codes for CASSRGTLDTQYF.

V usage is TRBV6-2 or TRBV6-3 and J usage is TRBJ2-3, with no clear D. The CDR3 extends over 12 amino acids. CDR1 and CDR2 from the germline V gene are MNHEY and SVGEGT. The germline V and J ends were trimmed by 6 bases and 1 base, with 5 bases remaining between them. In DNA, the CDR3 is TGTGCCAGCAGGCCGGGCACAGATACGCAGTATTTT. Protein sequence: CASRPGTDTQYF.

J is TRBJ2-5 and V is TRBV7-9; D remains unclear. Germline values: CDR1 SEHNR, CDR2 FQNEAQ (reference sequence). The V end lost 5 bases, the J end lost 5 bases, and 9 bases lay between the germline ends. The length of the CDR3 is 12 residues. CDR3 sequence: CASSPSTETQYF. In DNA form, the CDR3 reads TGTGCCAGCAGCCCATCCACGGAGACCCAGTACTTC.

A note on this clonotype: A junction boundary mismatches the germline segment, possibly from a read error. This chain links TRBV5-3 with TRBJ2-3; 9 bases are shared with TRBD2. TRBV5-3 counts as an open reading frame of uncertain function. CDR3 size: 14 residues. This CDR3 reads CASSSAGGLDTQYF. The DNA for the CDR3 is TGTGCCAGCAGCTCGGCGGGGGGGCTGGATACGCAGTATTTT.

The gene calls are TRBV10-3 and TRBJ2-2, with TRBD2 identical over 10 bases. The CDR3 runs 18 residues. The V and J ends lost 2 bases and 5 bases, in that order; junction bases with no gene match: 11. Germline V lookup: CDR1 ENHRY, CDR2 SYGVKD. This CDR3 is CAISEPRAGGPGTGELFF. Here the CDR3 DNA reads TGTGCCATCAGTGAGCCTAGAGCGGGAGGGCCTGGAACCGGGGAGCTGTTTTTT.

The chain has TRBV30 and TRBJ1-2; tentatively, D is TRBD1 (6 bases). Trimming removed 1 base from V and 6 bases from J, with 21 bases in between. The CDR3 covers 16 residues. Per germline, CDR1 GTSNPN and CDR2 SVGIG (reference sequence). CDR3 bases: TGTGCCTGGAGTGCCGGACAGCCAGGGCATGAGGATGGCTACACCTTC. This codes for CAWSAGQPGHEDGYTF.

This clonotype came up a few times. The chain carries TRBV7-6 and TRBJ2-1, with 10 bases identical to TRBD2. This CDR3 has 18 residues. Trimming removed 5 bases from V and 6 bases from J; junction bases left unmatched: 16. Germline assignment: CDR1 SGHVS and CDR2 FNYEAQ. The CDR3, as DNA: TGTGCCAGCAGCGCCTCAGGGGGGGCTAGCGGGAGAATCAATGAGCAGTTCTTC. Translating it yields CASSASGGASGRINEQFF.

The gene calls are TRBV28 and TRBJ2-4; D possibly corresponds to TRBD1 (5 bases). Germline CDR1 reads MDHEN; CDR2 reads SYDVKM. The CDR3 consists of 17 residues. V lost 4 bases and J 0 bases, leaving 16 bases between the germline ends. The CDR3, as DNA: TGTGCCAGCAGTTCCCCCGCAGGGTCTGTAGCCAAAAACATTCAGTACTTC. This gives the protein CASSSPAGSVAKNIQYF.

This chain uses TRBV20-1 with TRBJ1-1, with 9 bases matching TRBD1. Germline CDR1 reads DFQATT; CDR2 reads SNEGSKA (reference sequence). This CDR3 has 14 residues. Unmatched junction bases numbered 4, after V lost 5 bases and J lost 0 bases. CDR3 in amino acids: CSAGTGSMNTEAFF. The CDR3 DNA reads as TGCAGTGCTGGGACAGGGTCTATGAACACTGAAGCTTTCTTT.

This chain links TRBV12-3 or TRBV12-4 with TRBJ2-5; possibly TRBD2 for D (7 bases). This CDR3 is 14 amino acids long. Between the trimmed V and J ends, which lost 1 base and 5 bases, there was a span of 11 bases. The CDR3 region has the DNA TGTGCCAGCAGTTTAGTTCCGGGGGGCGAGACCCAGTACTTC. Its protein product is CASSLVPGGETQYF.

This clonotype was detected only a few times. CDR3 coding DNA: TGTGCCAGCAGCTTAGCGCCTCAGGGAAGGGGCGGGGAGCTGTTTTTT. Protein sequence: CASSLAPQGRGGELFF. This chain uses TRBV7-2 with TRBJ2-2, with D perhaps TRBD1 (5 bases). The germline V gene encodes CDR1 SGHTA and CDR2 FQGNSA. The CDR3 runs to 16 residues. Trimming took 0 bases from V and 7 from J, leaving 15 bases between them.

This clonotype was observed a handful of times. The J gene is TRBJ2-7, the V gene TRBV28, with D perhaps matching TRBD1 or TRBD2 (5 bases each). Between the trimmed V and J ends, which lost 5 bases and 2 bases, there was a span of 10 bases. This CDR3 spans 13 amino acids. Per germline, CDR1 MDHEN and CDR2 SYDVKM. In nucleotides, the CDR3 is TGTGCCAGCAGTGGGGACGGAACCTACGAGCAGTACTTC. Translated: CASSGDGTYEQYF.

This clonotype has only a few counts. The chain links TRBV11-1 to TRBJ2-1; 10 bases are shared with TRBD2. Trimming removed 1 base from V and 7 bases from J; junction bases left unmatched: 7. The CDR3 is made up of 16 amino acids. Germline lookup yields CDR1 SGHAT and CDR2 FQDESV (reference sequence). In nucleotides, the CDR3 is TGTGCCAGCAGCTTAGGTTACCTAGCGGGAGTTAATGAGCAGTTCTTC. Protein product: CASSLGYLAGVNEQFF. The full variable domain, its missing parts supplied by reference TRBV11-1 and TRBJ2-1, is EAEVAQSPRYKITEKSQAVAFWCDPISGHATLYWYRQILGQGPELLVQFQDESVVDDSQLPKDRFSAERLKGVDSTLKIQPAELGDSAMYLCASSLGYLAGVNEQFFGPGTRLTVL.

This clonotype was found a few times. V is TRBV4-3 and J is TRBJ2-2, with 10 bases identical to TRBD2. Germline trimming cut 3 bases from V and 4 bases from J; bases unmatched to any gene: 11. The germline V gene encodes CDR1 LGHNA and CDR2 YSLEER. The CDR3 runs to 18 residues. CDR3 in amino acids: CASSHFRSGRGITGELFF. CDR3 DNA sequence: TGCGCCAGCAGCCACTTCAGGAGCGGGAGGGGCATCACCGGGGAGCTGTTTTTT.

The rearrangement uses TRBV2 and TRBJ1-1; 8 nucleotides agree with TRBD1. CDR3 length: 12 amino acids. The V gene's germline CDR1 is SNHLY and CDR2 FYNNEI. V shed 5 bases, J shed 7 bases, and the junction held 3 bases outside the gene matches. The chain's CDR3 is CASSLDRVEAFF. The CDR3 DNA reads TGTGCCAGCAGTCTGGACAGGGTTGAAGCTTTCTTT.

V gene TRBV29-1 combines with J gene TRBJ2-7, with a tentative D call TRBD2 (5 bases). V was trimmed by 5 bases and J by 5 bases, leaving 10 bases between them. Per the germline V gene, CDR1 is SQVTM and CDR2 is ANQGSEA. This CDR3 has 11 amino acids. The CDR3 DNA is TGCAGCGTTTCCGAGGGCCACGAGCAGTACTTC. It translates to CSVSEGHEQYF.

This chain joins TRBV6-2 or TRBV6-3 and TRBJ2-5, with D perhaps given as TRBD1 or TRBD2 (5 bases each). CDR3 length: 18 residues. Germline values: CDR1 MNHEY, CDR2 SVGEGT. V lost 2 bases to trimming and J lost 1 base, with 20 bases between them. The CDR3 protein is CASSYPIPGRSTQETQYF. The CDR3 nucleotides read TGTGCCAGCAGTTACCCAATCCCGGGACGCAGTACCCAAGAGACCCAGTACTTC.

V and J are TRBV30 and TRBJ1-1, with D hard to call. V lost 2 bases and J 6 bases, leaving 19 bases between the germline ends. CDR1 and CDR2 from the germline V gene are GTSNPN and SVGIG (reference sequence). The CDR3 covers 15 residues. The DNA for the CDR3 is TGTGCCTGGAGTATTGAGCGCGCGGGTGACGCTGAAGCTTTCTTT. Protein: CAWSIERAGDAEAFF. Combining the CDR3 with reference TRBV30 and TRBJ1-1 gives the whole variable domain SQTIHQWPATLVQPVGSPLSLECTVEGTSNPNLYWYRQAAGRGLQLLFYSVGIGQISSEVPQNLSASRPQDRQFILSSKKLLLSDSGFYLCAWSIERAGDAEAFFGQGTRLTVV.

The chain carries TRBV20-1 and TRBJ2-5, with 9 positions matching TRBD2. The CDR3 totals 15 residues. The germline CDR1 and CDR2 sequences are DFQATT and SNEGSKA (reference sequence). The trim removed 2 bases at V and 2 bases at J, leaving 6 bases unmatched. CDR3 bases: TGCAGTGCTAGATTCCTAGCGGGGCAACAAGAGACCCAGTACTTC. It yields the protein CSARFLAGQQETQYF.

This chain connects TRBV9 to TRBJ2-3; D is perhaps TRBD1 (5 bases). The germline CDR1 and CDR2 sequences are SGDLS and YYNGEE. Trimming cost V 0 bases and J 5 bases, with 7 bases left between them. The CDR3 runs 13 residues. This chain's CDR3 is CASSVGREDTQYF. The CDR3 DNA reads as TGTGCCAGCAGCGTAGGCAGGGAAGATACGCAGTATTTT.

This clonotype has more than one count but fewer than ten. The CDR3, as DNA: TGTGCCAGCTCACCTAGCGGGGGCCAAGAGACCCAGTACTTC. Translated, it gives CASSPSGGQETQYF. The rearrangement uses TRBV18 and TRBJ2-5, with 9 bases aligning to TRBD2. After removal of 3 bases from V and 1 base from J, the junction contained 0 bases not matched to a gene. The CDR3 contains 14 residues. Per the germline V gene, CDR1 is KGHSH and CDR2 is LQKENI.

A few counts support this clonotype. The chain is built from TRBV5-1 and TRBJ1-1; 12 nucleotides line up with TRBD1. The length of the CDR3 is 16 residues. Per the germline V gene, CDR1 is SGHRS and CDR2 is YFSETQ. V shed 4 bases, J shed 4 bases, and the junction held 8 bases outside the gene matches. CDR3 DNA: TGCGCCAGCAGCACGGCCGGGACAGGGGGCGGCACTGAAGCTTTCTTT. It yields the protein CASSTAGTGGGTEAFF.

The rearrangement joins TRBV19 to TRBJ2-1, with D unresolved. The V and J ends lost 3 bases and 0 bases respectively, with 9 bases between them. Germline V lookup: CDR1 LNHDA, CDR2 SQIVND (reference sequence). CDR3 length equals 15 residues. Written as DNA, the CDR3 is TGTGCCAGTAGTATCTTAGCCCGCTCCTACAATGAGCAGTTCTTC. It specifies CASSILARSYNEQFF.

V and J are TRBV5-1 and TRBJ2-4; D is possibly TRBD2 (6 bases). The CDR3 runs to 15 residues. In germline, CDR1 is SGHRS, CDR2 YFSETQ. The germline V and J ends were trimmed by 2 bases and 1 base, with 10 bases remaining between them. For the CDR3, the DNA is TGCGCCAGCAGCTTAACGGGGGAGGCCAAAAACATTCAGTACTTC. Translated, it gives CASSLTGEAKNIQYF.

The chain carries TRBV5-4 and TRBJ2-5, with TRBD1 matching 9 bases. Germline V gives CDR1 SGHNT, CDR2 YYREEE (reference sequence). V lost 2 bases, J lost 2 bases, and 1 base stayed unmatched. The CDR3 runs to 14 residues. CDR3 bases: TGTGCCAGCAGCTTACAGGGGGCACAAGAGACCCAGTACTTC. This sequence encodes CASSLQGAQETQYF.

CDR3 bases: TGCGCCAGCAGCTGGACTAGCGGGACCTACGAGCAGTACTTC. This translates into CASSWTSGTYEQYF. The chain joins TRBV5-1 to TRBJ2-7, with 12 positions matching TRBD2. V gave up 3 bases and J gave up 2 bases; unmatched junction bases: 0. CDR1 is SGHRS, CDR2 YFSETQ, per germline. This CDR3 spans 14 amino acids.

By sample share, this clonotype is medium-sized. The rearrangement joins TRBV5-1 to TRBJ1-1; D remains ambiguous. The CDR3 is 15 residues long. Per germline, CDR1 SGHRS and CDR2 YFSETQ. V was trimmed by 1 base and J by 2 bases, leaving 12 bases between them. The CDR3 region is CASSLLGLLNTEAFF. CDR3 coding DNA: TGCGCCAGCAGCTTGCTAGGGCTGCTTAACACTGAAGCTTTCTTT.

The genes are TRBV29-1 and TRBJ2-7; the D gene could be TRBD1 or TRBD2 (5 bases each). Germline CDR1 and CDR2: SQVTM and ANQGSEA. V lost 7 bases and J lost 6, with 13 bases in between. The CDR3 runs to 11 residues. The CDR3 DNA reads as TGCAGCGGTGGGACCTGGGGCGAGCAGTACTTC. This translates into CSGGTWGEQYF.

Only a few counts were recorded for this clonotype. The chain uses TRBV25-1 and TRBJ2-7, with 7 bases that match TRBD2. The CDR3 consists of 15 residues. Germline CDR1 MGHDK, CDR2 SYGVNS. V was clipped by 2 bases and J by 1 base; unmatched bases: 5. CDR3 in amino acids: CASSEIAGVSYEQYF. The CDR3 DNA sequence: TGTGCCAGCAGTGAAATTGCGGGAGTGTCCTACGAGCAGTACTTC.